This T cell receptor (beta chain) came from a study of cytomegalovirus exposure and HLA in healthy donors. Study-level findings and limits: Common viral pathogens seemed to be connected with several of the most significant clusters, according to a later analysis. Among TCR beta chains, those listed as cytomegalovirus-associated numbered 164.

The study ran its PCR with 60 Vbeta and 13 Jbeta primers. The protocol was immunoSEQ multiplex PCR, while the TCRdb copy is restricted to in-frame clones and leaves out a portion. The sample's table shows about 160,000 clones. This CDR3 region has 16 residues. V trimming: 0 bases; J trimming: 12 bases; junction bases outside the gene matches: 14. The germline V gene has CDR1 WNHNN and CDR2 SYGVQD (reference sequence). Donors in the study were healthy people who gave bone marrow. Of note for this clone: Its specificity is unknown.

Sequenced material: PBMCs. The rearrangement uses TRBV10-1 and TRBJ2-1; the match to TRBD2 covers 7 bases. The sequence came from a man aged 25 to 40 in good health and CMV-seronegative. For the CDR3, the DNA is TGCGCCAGCAGTGAGTCGACCGTACTAGCGAGGCACGGGCAGTTCTTC. Its translation is CASSESTVLARHGQFF.